This is a list of T cell receptor beta chains from one sample in a study of T cells in Graves' hyperthyroidism and ophthalmopathy. MiXCR was run by TCRdb on the multiplex PCR reads, yielding one entry per CDR3 protein. The sample has hundreds of thousands of distinct CDR3 sequences, approximately 15% seen once. The sequencing sample was made of blood. The receptors here all came from a woman in her 30s with Graves' hyperthyroidism. CDR3s include the opening cysteine and the closing phenylalanine or tryptophan. D genes are given only for firm matches. The size of a clone is reported for some rows only, either as once, few or many, or as a class for expanded clones.

J | D | size | V | DNA | CDR3
TRBJ2-6 | TRBD1 | NA | TRBV28 | TGTGCCAGCAGAGGGACAGGGGACGGGGCCAACGTCCTGACTTTC | CASRGTGDGANVLTF
TRBJ2-7 | TRBD2 | NA | TRBV27 | TGTGCCAGCAGTTTCGCGGGAGTTAAGGGTTACGAGCAGTACTTC | CASSFAGVKGYEQYF
TRBJ2-7 | TRBD1 | many | TRBV28 | TGTGCCAGCAGACTGGGACAGGGGGCAAAGTACTTC | CASRLGQGAKYF
TRBJ2-2 | TRBD1 | many | TRBV18 | TGTGCCAGCTCACCAGCGACAGGGTCGGCCGGGGAGCTGTTTTTT | CASSPATGSAGELFF
TRBJ2-2 | NA | many | TRBV18 | TGTGCCAGCTCACCACGCTTGACCGGGGAGCTGTTTTTT | CASSPRLTGELFF
TRBJ2-1 | NA | many | TRBV10-3 | TGTGCCATCAGTGAAGACGGGCACAATGAGCAGTTCTTC | CAISEDGHNEQFF
TRBJ2-5 | NA | many | TRBV12-3/TRBV12-4 | TGTGCCAGCAGTTTATCTCAGATCGTGGAGACCCAGTACTTC | CASSLSQIVETQYF
TRBJ2-1 | NA | many | TRBV5-1 | TGCGCCAGCAGCGCTTCAGCCATCGGTGGGGAGCAGTTCTTC | CASSASAIGGEQFF
TRBJ2-7 | TRBD2 | NA | TRBV7-3 | TGTGCCAGCAGCTCCTCGGGACTAGCGGGACTCTTGAGCTCCTACGAGCAGTACTTC | CASSSSGLAGLLSSYEQYF
TRBJ2-4 | TRBD1 | many | TRBV12-3/TRBV12-4 | TGTGCCAGCAGTTTCAACAGGGGGAATCTTCTAGCCAAAAACATTCAGTACTTC | CASSFNRGNLLAKNIQYF
TRBJ2-5 | NA | NA | TRBV24-1 | TGTGCCACCAGGGAAAGGGACCAAGAGACCCAGTACTTC | CATRERDQETQYF
TRBJ2-2 | NA | few | TRBV29-1 | TGCAGCGTGATAGGAGCGAGGAACACCGGGGAGCTGTTTTTT | CSVIGARNTGELFF
TRBJ2-5 | NA | NA | TRBV6-1 | TGCGCAACGATCAGGGCCCCAGAGACCCAGTACTTC | CATIRAPETQYF
TRBJ2-7 | TRBD2 | NA | TRBV29-1 | TGCAGCGTGGTCCTAGCGGACTCCCACGAGCAGTACTTC | CSVVLADSHEQYF
TRBJ1-5 | NA | few | TRBV10-3 | TGTGCCATCAGTGCCAGGGTAGAACAGCCCCAGCATTTT | CAISARVEQPQHF
TRBJ2-1 | TRBD2 | many | TRBV28 | TGTGCCAGCAGTTTTCCTGCGCGGGAGTCTAGGTACAATGAGCAGTTCTTC | CASSFPARESRYNEQFF
TRBJ2-1 | NA | few | TRBV9 | TGTGCCAGCAGCCCCAGGGGGGGACAGAGCTCCTACAATGAGCAGTTCTTC | CASSPRGGQSSYNEQFF
TRBJ2-3 | NA | NA | TRBV6-5 | TGTGCCAGCAGTTACCGGGACAACACAGATACGCAGTATTTT | CASSYRDNTDTQYF
TRBJ2-1 | TRBD2 | many | TRBV5-6 | TGTGCCGGAGGACTAGGGGCTATCAATGAGCAGTTCTTC | CAGGLGAINEQFF
TRBJ2-7 | NA | many | TRBV11-2 | TGTGCCAGCAGTGACTATCAGGGAGGCGAGCAGTACTTC | CASSDYQGGEQYF
TRBJ1-2 | NA | NA | TRBV5-6 | TGTGCCAGCAGCTTGGTTCGGGACGGGAGCTACACCTTC | CASSLVRDGSYTF
TRBJ1-5 | TRBD1 | few | TRBV19 | TGTGCCAGTAGTTCCTACACGCGACAGGGTCAGCCCCAGCATTTT | CASSSYTRQGQPQHF
TRBJ2-7 | TRBD1 | NA | TRBV18 | TGTGCCAGCCCACCCGGGACAGGTAACTCCTACGAGCAGTACTTC | CASPPGTGNSYEQYF
TRBJ2-7 | TRBD1 | many | TRBV7-8 | TGTGCCAGCAGCATTGGACAGGGACCCTACGAGCAGTACTTC | CASSIGQGPYEQYF
TRBJ1-5 | NA | NA | TRBV20-1 | TGCAGTGCTAGAGAGTCCGGGGGTAATCAGCCCCAGCATTTT | CSARESGGNQPQHF
TRBJ2-3 | TRBD2 | few | TRBV24-1 | TGTGCCACCAGTGATTTAAGTAGCGGGACCACAGATACGCAGTATTTT | CATSDLSSGTTDTQYF
TRBJ2-1 | TRBD1 | few | TRBV25-1 | TGTGCCAGCGGGCCTGGGACAGGGTGGGCCAATGAGCAGTTCTTC | CASGPGTGWANEQFF
TRBJ2-7 | NA | few | TRBV6-5 | TGTGCCAGCAGTTACCCCACCCACACCTCCTACGAGCAGTACTTC | CASSYPTHTSYEQYF
TRBJ2-1 | NA | few | TRBV12-3/TRBV12-4 | TGTGCCAGCAGGGATGGGGGGATCTTCTACAATGAGCAGTTCTTC | CASRDGGIFYNEQFF
TRBJ1-4 | NA | few | TRBV5-5 | TGTGCCAGCGCTGTTACGCGGTCAACTAATGAAAAACTGTTTTTT | CASAVTRSTNEKLFF
TRBJ2-1 | NA | many | TRBV6-2/TRBV6-3 | TGTGCCAGCAGTTACTTCGTGGGCACTCCTTACAATGAGCAGTTCTTC | CASSYFVGTPYNEQFF
TRBJ1-5 | NA | many | TRBV28 | TGTGCCAGCAGTTCACAGGGTGCTCAGCCCCAGCATTTT | CASSSQGAQPQHF
TRBJ2-6 | NA | NA | TRBV25-1 | TGTGCCAGTAGAGGTGGGGCCAACGTCCTGACTTTC | CASRGGANVLTF
TRBJ2-1 | TRBD1 | many | TRBV2 | TGTGCCAGCAGTGAGGAGGACAGGGCCAACAATGAGCAGTTCTTC | CASSEEDRANNEQFF
TRBJ1-2 | TRBD1 | few | TRBV5-1 | TGCGCCAGCAGTCAGGGGGCGGGTTTGGACTATGGCTACACCTTC | CASSQGAGLDYGYTF
TRBJ2-5 | TRBD2 | NA | TRBV4-2 | TGTGCCAGCAGCCCAGGGACTAGCGGAAAAGAGACCCAGTACTTC | CASSPGTSGKETQYF
TRBJ1-1 | NA | many | TRBV3-1 | TGTGCCAGCAGCCAAGCCAATGAAGCTTTCTTT | CASSQANEAFF
TRBJ2-5 | NA | many | TRBV10-2 | TGCGCCAGCAGTGAGGAAGGAGCGCAAGAGACCCAGTACTTC | CASSEEGAQETQYF
TRBJ1-5 | NA | many | TRBV30 | TGTGCCTGGAGTAAACAAGGGAGCCAGCCCCAGCATTTT | CAWSKQGSQPQHF
TRBJ1-6 | NA | many | TRBV30 | TGTGCCTGGAGTAGAGGGTTCGATTCACCCCTCCACTTT | CAWSRGFDSPLHF
TRBJ1-2 | NA | NA | TRBV7-2 | TGTGCCAGCAGCTTAGAGGCAGGGGTGGATGGCTACACCTTC | CASSLEAGVDGYTF